The clone carrying this TCR beta chain was counted a few times. Trimming stripped 3 bases from V and 2 bases from J, with 8 bases between. Germline lookup yields CDR1 GTSNPN and CDR2 SVGIG (reference sequence). This CDR3 has 12 amino acids. Enrolled during active infection, Seattle patients were then followed longitudinally. This record belongs to a study of blood T cell repertoires in COVID-19. Across the study: COVID-19 samples from acute and convalescent phases originated in the United States, Italy and Spain. T cells, B-cell-depleted T cells, or PBMCs provided the cDNA or gDNA that served as material.

Assay: immunoSEQ multiplex PCR; the TCRdb copy retains only in-frame clones and omits some. The sample has 300,000 to 450,000 clones; roughly 86% are singletons. Source material: peripheral blood. The chain is built from TRBV30 and TRBJ2-7, with TRBD1 as a possible D gene (5 bases). This sequence was found in a woman between 55 and 75 years old with COVID-19, enrolled during active disease. The DNA for the CDR3 is TGTGCCTGGAGCGAACAGGCCTACGAGCAGTACTTC. Translated, it gives CAWSEQAYEQYF. Looking up the rest from reference TRBV30 and TRBJ2-7 gives the full variable domain: SQTIHQWPATLVQPVGSPLSLECTVEGTSNPNLYWYRQAAGRGLQLLFYSVGIGQISSEVPQNLSASRPQDRQFILSSKKLLLSDSGFYLCAWSEQAYEQYFGPGTRLTVT.